The 22 T cell receptor beta chains below all came from one sample that was sequenced in a study of CD8 T cells in ankylosing spondylitis (dated by TCRdb to about 2017). The method behind the library was 5' RACE. TCRdb records Illumina MiSeq as the sequencer. TCRdb reran the public reads through fastp at Q25 and MiXCR, keeping productive beta chains. A single entry per CDR3 protein holds the most common genes and DNA from its merged rows. The sample yields 27,000 or so distinct CDR3 sequences; roughly 7.3% were counted once. The ten largest make up just under 30% of the sample. Sequenced material: blood. These receptors all stem from a male donor with ankylosing spondylitis or in good health (not recorded which).

This clonotype has ten or more counts. The chain employs TRBV20-1 and TRBJ2-7; 8 bases are a match to TRBD2. The junction had 2 bases not matched to a gene; V was cut back by 1 base and J by 3 bases. The CDR3 loop spans 13 amino acids. Germline V lookup: CDR1 DFQATT, CDR2 SNEGSKA (reference sequence). The CDR3 DNA follows: TGCAGTGCTAGAGTACTAGCGGACTACGAGCAGTACTTC. As protein: CSARVLADYEQYF.

This clonotype was counted ten times or more. CDR3 nucleotides: TGTGCCAGCAGCCAAGAAGGGCTTGCTACCGGGGAGCTGTTTTTT. Protein sequence: CASSQEGLATGELFF. This sequence joins TRBV4-2 and TRBJ2-2, with D unresolved. Per the germline V gene, CDR1 is LGHNA and CDR2 is YNFKEQ. V gave up 0 bases and J gave up 5 bases, with 10 bases separating them. This CDR3 region has 15 residues.

This clonotype is medium-sized. This chain connects TRBV18 to TRBJ2-7, with 10 bases fitting TRBD1. V trimming: 4 bases; J trimming: 4 bases; junction bases outside the gene matches: 4. From germline, CDR1 is KGHSH and CDR2 LQKENI. The CDR3 consists of 14 residues. CDR3 coding DNA: TGTGCCAGCTCACTCCGGGACAGGGGTTACGAGCAGTACTTC. This encodes CASSLRDRGYEQYF. Variable domain in full (rest from reference TRBV18 and TRBJ2-7): NAGVMQNPRHLVRRRGQEARLRCSPMKGHSHVYWYRQLPEEGLKFMVYLQKENIIDESGMPKERFSAEFPKEGPSILRIQQVVRGDSAAYFCASSLRDRGYEQYFGPGTRLTVT.

At least ten counts were recorded for this clonotype. V usage is TRBV5-5 and J usage is TRBJ1-2; TRBD1 agrees at 7 bases. The CDR3 contains 15 residues. Per germline, CDR1 SGHKS and CDR2 YYEKEE (reference sequence). V lost 4 bases and J lost 4; bases outside the gene matches: 10. The CDR3 sequence is CASSIGTAVSYGYTF. CDR3 coding DNA: TGTGCCAGCAGCATAGGGACAGCCGTGTCCTATGGCTACACCTTC.

The gene calls are TRBV5-1 and TRBJ2-3, with a weak D call TRBD2 (6 bases). The germline V gene has CDR1 SGHRS and CDR2 YFSETQ. Trimming pared 4 bases from V and 0 bases from J, leaving 12 bases between. There are 15 residues in the CDR3. The CDR3 DNA follows: TGCGCCAGCAGCCATAGCGGAACGAGCACAGATACGCAGTATTTT. Translation gives CASSHSGTSTDTQYF.

This clonotype occurred a few times. The chain employs TRBV6-2 or TRBV6-3 and TRBJ2-5; 8 nucleotides line up with TRBD2. Unmatched junction bases numbered 9, after V lost 7 bases and J lost 5 bases. Per the germline V gene, CDR1 is MNHEY and CDR2 is SVGEGT. The CDR3 has 14 residues. The CDR3 bases are TGTGCCAGCATTTTCGCGGGAGGCTCGGAGACCCAGTACTTC. Protein: CASIFAGGSETQYF.

In this sample, this clonotype turned up many times. V usage is TRBV28 and J usage is TRBJ2-3; maybe TRBD1 (5 bases). CDR1 and CDR2 from the germline V gene are MDHEN and SYDVKM. The CDR3 totals 14 residues. V was trimmed by 5 bases and J by 0 bases, leaving 9 bases between them. The CDR3, as DNA: TGTGCCAGCAGTACCTCAGGGAGCACAGATACGCAGTATTTT. It codes for CASSTSGSTDTQYF.

This clonotype was counted at least ten times. The rearrangement joins TRBV5-1 to TRBJ2-7, with D perhaps assigned TRBD1 or TRBD2 (5 bases each). The V gene's germline CDR1 is SGHRS and CDR2 YFSETQ. V was clipped by 0 bases and J by 4 bases, with 11 bases between them. The CDR3 is made up of 14 amino acids. CDR3 residues: CASSLGGTPYEQYF. CDR3 DNA sequence: TGCGCCAGCAGCTTGGGGGGGACCCCATACGAGCAGTACTTC.

This chain uses TRBV28 with TRBJ2-1; D is ambiguous. Per germline, CDR1 MDHEN and CDR2 SYDVKM. The CDR3 is made up of 12 amino acids. The V gene lost 4 bases and the J gene lost 6 bases, with 7 bases spanning the gap. In DNA form, the CDR3 reads TGTGCCAGCAGTTCGCAATCCAATGAGCAGTTCTTC. This encodes CASSSQSNEQFF. Variable domain in full (rest from reference TRBV28 and TRBJ2-1): DVKVTQSSRYLVKRTGEKVFLECVQDMDHENMFWYRQDPGLGLRLIYFSYDVKMKEKGDIPEGYSVSREKKERFSLILESASTNQTSMYLCASSSQSNEQFFGPGTRLTVL.

This chain links TRBV12-3 or TRBV12-4 with TRBJ2-2, with a possible D match to TRBD2 (6 bases). The CDR3 covers 17 residues. V lost 8 bases, J lost 0 bases, and 19 bases lay in between. This CDR3 is CASASMGGYANTGELFF. The CDR3, as DNA: TGTGCCAGCGCGAGTATGGGGGGATACGCGAACACCGGGGAGCTGTTTTTT.

This clonotype was counted many times. J is TRBJ2-1 and V is TRBV20-1; a weak D match, TRBD2 (6 bases). Trimming pared 4 bases from V and 7 bases from J, leaving 14 bases between. The CDR3 has 13 amino acids. Germline values: CDR1 DFQATT, CDR2 SNEGSKA (reference sequence). The CDR3 DNA follows: TGCAGTGCTAAGAAAGCGGGCGGTAATGAGCAGTTCTTC. As protein: CSAKKAGGNEQFF.

The J gene is TRBJ2-2, the V gene TRBV20-1; weak D call: TRBD2 (7 bases). This CDR3 spans 14 amino acids. Germline V gene lookup returns CDR1 DFQATT and CDR2 SNEGSKA (reference sequence). Trimming shortened V by 6 bases and J by 3 bases, and 14 bases separated the two germline ends. CDR3 region: CSAEGGLDTGELFF. CDR3 coding DNA: TGCAGTGCCGAGGGGGGGCTCGACACCGGGGAGCTGTTTTTT.

This clonotype turned up a few times. The V and J genes are TRBV27 and TRBJ1-1, with 8 nucleotides matching TRBD1. The CDR3 spans 15 residues. With 5 bases clipped from V and 5 bases from J, the junction kept 10 bases outside the gene matches. CDR1 MNHEY and CDR2 SMNVEV come from the germline V gene (reference sequence). The CDR3 loop reads CASSPWTGKITEAFF. The CDR3 coding sequence is TGTGCCAGCAGTCCATGGACAGGGAAAATTACTGAAGCTTTCTTT.

This clonotype was counted a few times. V gene TRBV7-3 combines with J gene TRBJ2-3, with D hard to call. Germline CDR1 and CDR2: SGHTA and FQGTGA. V lost 5 bases and J lost 1, with 7 bases in between. This CDR3 comprises 13 residues. This CDR3 reads CASSIVGTDTQYF. The CDR3 region has the DNA TGTGCCAGCAGCATCGTGGGCACAGATACGCAGTATTTT.

J is TRBJ1-1 and V is TRBV20-1; D unclear. Trimming cost V 0 bases and J 1 base, with 6 bases left between them. The CDR3 runs to 13 residues. Germline V CDR1 and CDR2: DFQATT, SNEGSKA (reference sequence). DNA of the CDR3: TGCAGTGCTAGAGATGCCGGGAACACTGAAGCTTTCTTT. The encoded protein is CSARDAGNTEAFF.

The genes are TRBV15 and TRBJ1-5; D is ambiguous. Trimming shortened V by 0 bases and J by 0 bases, and 6 bases separated the two germline ends. The CDR3 loop spans 15 amino acids. Germline V CDR1 and CDR2: LNHNV, YYDKDF (reference sequence). The CDR3, as DNA: TGTGCCACCAGCAGAGATGGACTTAGCAATCAGCCCCAGCATTTT. Its translation: CATSRDGLSNQPQHF. The variable domain in full, completed from reference TRBV15 and TRBJ1-5, reads DAMVIQNPRYQVTQFGKPVTLSCSQTLNHNVMYWYQQKSSQAPKLLFHYYDKDFNNEADTPDNFQSRRPNTSFCFLDIRSPGLGDTAMYLCATSRDGLSNQPQHFGDGTRLSIL.

The chain recombines TRBV3-1 with TRBJ2-2, with 9 bases lining up with TRBD2. The CDR3 totals 15 residues. Looked up from germline, CDR1 is LGHDT and CDR2 is YNNKEL (reference sequence). J gave up 4 bases and V 6 bases, and 6 bases lay outside the gene matches. The CDR3 region is CASRGLASVTGELFF. CDR3 sequence (DNA): TGTGCCAGCAGAGGACTAGCGAGTGTCACCGGGGAGCTGTTTTTT.

This clonotype was counted many times. V and J are TRBV28 and TRBJ1-5; TRBD1 matches at 8 bases. Germline trimming cut 9 bases from V and 2 bases from J; bases unmatched to any gene: 9. CDR3 length: 15 amino acids. Germline CDR1 and CDR2: MDHEN and SYDVKM. CDR3 coding DNA: TGTGCCAGTAGAAGCCAGGGGGCTCGCAATCAGCCCCAGCATTTT. Amino acid sequence: CASRSQGARNQPQHF. The full variable domain, with the rest looked up from reference TRBV28 and TRBJ1-5, is DVKVTQSSRYLVKRTGEKVFLECVQDMDHENMFWYRQDPGLGLRLIYFSYDVKMKEKGDIPEGYSVSREKKERFSLILESASTNQTSMYLCASRSQGARNQPQHFGDGTRLSIL.

A few counts support this clonotype. The gene calls are TRBV18 and TRBJ2-7, with D possibly TRBD1 on 5 matching bases. Germline CDR1 KGHSH, CDR2 LQKENI. This CDR3 region has 14 residues. Trimming left V 2 bases short and J 0 bases short, with 8 bases between. The CDR3 loop is CASSPSRDSYEQYV. The CDR3 nucleotides are TGTGCCAGCTCACCAAGCAGGGACTCCTACGAGCAGTACGTC.

This clonotype was seen many times. The chain recombines TRBV25-1 with TRBJ2-1, with D tentatively TRBD1 (7 bases). CDR1 and CDR2 (germline): MGHDK, SYGVNS. CDR3 size: 14 residues. V lost 6 bases and J lost 2, with 11 bases in between. CDR3 DNA sequence: TGTGCCAGCAGGGAGGGACAGCCCTACAATGAGCAGTTCTTC. Protein: CASREGQPYNEQFF.

In this sample, this clonotype turned up a few times. One end of the junction does not line up with germline, which may come from a read error. The J gene is TRBJ2-1, the V gene TRBV6-6; D not certain. The CDR3 loop spans 11 amino acids. CDR1 and CDR2 (germline): MNHNY, SVGAGI (reference sequence). The CDR3 coding sequence is TGTGCCAGCAGCCCTCGGCTGGATCCGATCTTC. Amino acids: CASSPRLDPIF.

A few counts support this clonotype. The chain couples TRBV20-1 to TRBJ1-4, with D hard to call. The CDR3 is 13 residues long. V dropped 3 bases and J dropped 7 bases, with 12 bases sitting between them. Germline V gives CDR1 DFQATT, CDR2 SNEGSKA (reference sequence). The CDR3 spells CSASSGGGEKLFF. The CDR3 DNA sequence: TGCAGTGCTAGTTCGGGAGGAGGTGAAAAACTGTTTTTT.